The present entry profiles one TCR beta chain with its context. The data are from a study of blood T cell repertoires in COVID-19. In the study overall: T cells, B-cell-depleted T cells, or PBMCs provided the cDNA or gDNA that served as material.

Trimming removed 5 bases from V and 4 bases from J, with 9 bases in between. This CDR3 comprises 14 residues. Germline V gene sequence: CDR1 LGHNT, CDR2 FRNRAP. Produced via immunoSEQ multiplex PCR; TCRdb's table is partial and in-frame only. The sample records hundreds of thousands of clones, 70% to 90% being singletons. This receptor was taken from a woman under 30 who had recovered from COVID-19. The material sequenced was peripheral blood. This chain uses TRBV12-5 with TRBJ1-6, with no clear D. Here the CDR3 reads CASGEPGYNSPLHF. The CDR3 coding sequence is TGTGCTAGTGGTGAGCCGGGATATAATTCACCCCTCCACTTT.